The T cell receptor beta chain described here comes from a study of cytomegalovirus exposure and HLA in healthy donors. Study context: Unique TCRs from HLA-typed donors, 70 million to 100 million of them, were held in an early data release. Study-wide points: Sequencing likely produced, as an artifact, a cluster of highly shared sequence variants. In a later analysis, TCR beta V- and J-gene trimming was associated with a missense DCLRE1C variant.

To note about this clone: As yet, its antigen is unknown.

Germline V gene data show CDR1 as KGHSH and CDR2 as LQKENI. This CDR3 spans 17 amino acids. With 3 bases removed from V and 3 bases from J, the gap between germline ends came to 18 bases. PCR employed 60 Vbeta and 13 Jbeta primers. Data came from immunoSEQ multiplex PCR; TCRdb stores just in-frame clones and leaves some out. The sample carries approximately 170,000 clones, over 70% recorded once. The TCR originated in a woman younger than 30 in good health and CMV-seronegative. V usage is TRBV18 and J usage is TRBJ1-5; maybe TRBD1 (6 bases). Material: PBMCs. The DNA for the CDR3 is TGTGCCAGCTCACCGGGGACATTATGGGTCGTCAATCAGCCCCAGCATTTT. This encodes CASSPGTLWVVNQPQHF.